This T cell receptor beta chain came from a study of T cells in Graves' hyperthyroidism and ophthalmopathy. Study findings and constraints: The authors' 13 V-J model separated ophthalmopathy from stable hyperthyroidism.

A note on this clonotype: Its antigen is not known.

Germline V gene lookup returns CDR1 SGHNT and CDR2 YENEEA. This CDR3 is 12 amino acids long. V dropped 0 bases and J dropped 8 bases, with 4 bases sitting between them. Calling Graves' hyperthyroidism stable meant ophthalmopathy did not progress within 18 months. Aged 18 to 65, the patients had hyperthyroidism that was newly diagnosed and had lasted under 2 months. Clinical symptoms, serum thyroxine, TRAb, thyroid ultrasound and orbital computed tomography established diagnosis. RNA transcripts provided the source from which TCR beta CDR3 regions were amplified. An initial round of RT-PCR targeting the TCR CDR3 relied on the HTBI primer set. TCRdb re-called the multiplex PCR reads with MiXCR, one entry per CDR3 protein. The table shows some 300,000 distinct CDR3 sequences, with approximately 14% occurring only once.

V and J are TRBV11-3 and TRBJ2-2; D gene uncertain. The TCR originated in a middle-aged woman with Graves' hyperthyroidism. Sequences were obtained from blood. CDR3 in DNA: TGTGCCAGCAGCTTAGAGGTGGGGGAGCTGTTTTTT. Residues: CASSLEVGELFF.